These 29 T cell receptor beta chains came from one sample sequenced in a study of prognosis after radiotherapy for stage I lung cancer. Two-round multiplex PCR amplified TCR beta CDR3 from genomic DNA. Gene-specific TRBV and TRBJ primers were used in PCR round one. TCRdb re-called the multiplex PCR reads through MiXCR, storing one row per CDR3 protein. The sample holds tens of thousands of distinct CDR3 sequences; around 41% are singletons and the top ten take around 33%. The sequencing used PBMCs, collected before or after stereotactic body radiation therapy (not recorded which). These receptors all come from a donor over 45 with non-small cell lung cancer.

This clonotype has a count of ten or more. The chain combines TRBV5-4 with TRBJ2-7; TRBD2 matches at 10 bases. There are 15 residues in the CDR3. Germline loops: CDR1 SGHNT, CDR2 YYREEE (reference sequence). With V trimmed by 0 bases and J by 3 bases, 3 bases remained unmatched. The CDR3 DNA is TGTGCCAGCAGCTTGGACCAGCGGGAGGGCTACGAGCAGTACTTC. Translation: CASSLDQREGYEQYF.

Worth noting for this clonotype: Only one base separates this from a far larger clonotype, so it likely reflects a read error. J is TRBJ2-3 and V is TRBV7-2; 9 bases are a match to TRBD2. From germline, CDR1 is SGHTA and CDR2 FQGNSA. This CDR3 contains 20 residues. The V gene end was trimmed by 5 bases and the J gene end by 2 bases; junction bases not matched to a gene: 20. CDR3 residues: CASSAVLGTSWRADTDTQYF. The CDR3 bases are TGTGCCAGCAGCGCCGTCCTCGGGACTAGCTGGAGGGCCGACACAGATACGCAGTATTTT.

This chain uses TRBV6-1 with TRBJ2-6; D remains ambiguous. Germline CDR1 is MNHNS and CDR2 is SASEGT. The V end was cut by 5 bases, the J end by 0 bases, with 8 bases between. CDR3 length equals 15 residues. The CDR3 DNA reads as TGTGCCAGCAGTCACGAGTCCTCTGGGGCCAACGTCCTGACTTTC. Translation: CASSHESSGANVLTF.

There are many counts of this clonotype. The gene calls are TRBV6-2 or TRBV6-3 and TRBJ2-1; maybe TRBD1 (5 bases). The V end lost 6 bases, the J end lost 5 bases, and 11 bases lay between the germline ends. The germline V gene encodes CDR1 MNHEY and CDR2 SVGEGT. This CDR3 has 13 amino acids. CDR3 loop: CASRGQPNNEQFF. CDR3 nucleotide sequence: TGTGCCAGCAGGGGGCAGCCAAACAATGAGCAGTTCTTC.

This chain links TRBV7-9 with TRBJ2-1; 10 bases map to TRBD2. This CDR3 comprises 15 residues. The V gene end was trimmed by 5 bases and the J gene end by 4 bases; junction bases not matched to a gene: 5. Germline CDR1 is SEHNR and CDR2 is FQNEAQ (reference sequence). CDR3 sequence reads: CASSHPSGSYNEQFF. For the CDR3, the DNA is TGTGCCAGCAGCCACCCTAGCGGGAGTTACAATGAGCAGTTCTTC.

This clonotype was seen many times. The chain employs TRBV6-1 and TRBJ1-1; D not certain. Germline V CDR1 and CDR2: MNHNS, SASEGT. This CDR3 spans 11 amino acids. The V end was cut by 6 bases, the J end by 4 bases, with 6 bases between. The CDR3 sequence: CASSWGTEAFF. The DNA for the CDR3 is TGTGCCAGCAGCTGGGGCACTGAAGCTTTCTTT.

This clonotype is medium-sized (0.01 to 0.1%) in the sample. This rearrangement joins TRBV5-1 to TRBJ2-7; D remains unclear. CDR1 and CDR2 from the germline V gene are SGHRS and YFSETQ. The V gene lost 0 bases and the J gene lost 7 bases, with 20 bases spanning the gap. This CDR3 comprises 16 residues. CDR3 sequence reads: CASSLGNRISGDEQYF. As DNA, the CDR3 is TGCGCCAGCAGCTTGGGGAACAGAATTTCAGGAGATGAGCAGTACTTC.

V is TRBV30 and J is TRBJ2-3; D tentatively fits TRBD1 or TRBD2 (5 bases each). The CDR3 consists of 14 residues. CDR1 GTSNPN and CDR2 SVGIG come from the germline V gene (reference sequence). The V end lost 3 bases, the J end lost 2 bases, and 12 bases lay between the germline ends. The CDR3 DNA sequence: TGTGCCTGGAGGGTCAAGGGACCCACAGATACGCAGTATTTT. Translation gives CAWRVKGPTDTQYF. The variable domain in full, with the rest retrieved from reference TRBV30 and TRBJ2-3, is SQTIHQWPATLVQPVGSPLSLECTVEGTSNPNLYWYRQAAGRGLQLLFYSVGIGQISSEVPQNLSASRPQDRQFILSSKKLLLSDSGFYLCAWRVKGPTDTQYFGPGTRLTVL.

The table lists this clonotype with many counts. One junction end disagrees with the germline gene, perhaps due to a read error. The rearrangement joins TRBV6-1 to TRBJ2-7; TRBD1 agrees at 9 bases. The CDR3 has 16 amino acids. Germline assignment: CDR1 MNHNS and CDR2 SASEGT. The CDR3 protein is CAGSPGTGKSSYEQYF. The CDR3 DNA follows: TGTGCCGGCAGTCCCGGGACAGGGAAAAGCTCCTACGAGCAGTACTTC.

Ten or more counts support this clonotype. This chain uses TRBV11-2 with TRBJ2-1; the match to TRBD2 covers 12 bases. From germline, CDR1 is SGHAT and CDR2 FQNNGV. Losses at the gene ends were 3 bases for V and 6 bases for J; bases not matched to a gene: 6. This CDR3 has 16 residues. The CDR3 spells CASSFQLAGGFNEQFF. The DNA for the CDR3 is TGTGCCAGCAGCTTCCAACTAGCGGGAGGTTTCAATGAGCAGTTCTTC.

Ten or more counts support this clonotype. The gene calls are TRBV30 and TRBJ2-3; D uncertain. The length of the CDR3 is 14 residues. Trimming removed 2 bases from V and 6 bases from J, with 15 bases in between. Germline V gene data show CDR1 as GTSNPN and CDR2 as SVGIG (reference sequence). CDR3 amino acids: CAWSPGARVDTQYF. In nucleotides, the CDR3 is TGTGCCTGGAGTCCGGGCGCTCGGGTCGATACGCAGTATTTT.

This clonotype was detected ten times or more. This chain uses TRBV20-1 with TRBJ1-2, with a tentative D call TRBD1 (5 bases). The V and J ends lost 5 bases and 2 bases respectively, with 9 bases between them. Germline-derived CDR1 and CDR2 are DFQATT and SNEGSKA (reference sequence). The CDR3 is 12 amino acids. The CDR3 DNA sequence: TGCAGTGCTTTAGACAGAAACTATGGCTACACCTTC. This encodes CSALDRNYGYTF.

This clonotype is categorized as hyperexpanded. The chain is built from TRBV19 and TRBJ2-3, with D possibly TRBD2 on 6 matching bases. From germline, CDR1 is LNHDA and CDR2 SQIVND (reference sequence). V lost 3 bases and J 3 bases, leaving 7 bases between the germline ends. The CDR3 loop spans 13 amino acids. The CDR3 region is CASSMGRTDTQYF. CDR3 DNA: TGTGCCAGTAGTATGGGGAGGACAGATACGCAGTATTTT. Drawing the rest from reference TRBV19 and TRBJ2-3, the complete variable domain is DGGITQSPKYLFRKEGQNVTLSCEQNLNHDAMYWYRQDPGQGLRLIYYSQIVNDFQKGDIAEGYSVSREKKESFPLTVTSAQKNPTAFYLCASSMGRTDTQYFGPGTRLTVL.

This clonotype occurred a few times. CDR3 residues: CAISPFVLADHQETQYF. The DNA for the CDR3 is TGTGCCATCAGTCCGTTCGTACTAGCGGATCACCAAGAGACCCAGTACTTC. This chain joins TRBV10-3 and TRBJ2-5, with 8 bases aligning to TRBD2. CDR1 and CDR2 from the germline V gene are ENHRY and SYGVKD. CDR3 length: 17 residues. Trimming at V came to 5 bases and at J to 0 bases, leaving 11 bases not matched to a gene.

The chain carries TRBV30 and TRBJ1-5; no clear D. Germline loops: CDR1 GTSNPN, CDR2 SVGIG (reference sequence). V shed 1 base and J shed 0 bases, with 7 bases lying between them. This CDR3 has 14 amino acids. CDR3 loop: CAWSGFGSNQPQHF. CDR3 nucleotides: TGTGCCTGGAGTGGGTTTGGTAGCAATCAGCCCCAGCATTTT. The complete variable domain, with remaining parts taken from reference TRBV30 and TRBJ1-5, reads SQTIHQWPATLVQPVGSPLSLECTVEGTSNPNLYWYRQAAGRGLQLLFYSVGIGQISSEVPQNLSASRPQDRQFILSSKKLLLSDSGFYLCAWSGFGSNQPQHFGDGTRLSIL.

As to this clonotype: With a far larger clone one base away, a read error is the likely cause. The chain couples TRBV7-9 to TRBJ2-3, with D possibly matching TRBD2 (7 bases). Germline lookup yields CDR1 SEHNR and CDR2 FQNEAQ (reference sequence). V gave up 7 bases and J gave up 2 bases, with 16 bases separating them. The CDR3 has 15 amino acids. DNA for the CDR3: TGTGCCAGCATCAACATCGGGGGGCACACAGATACGCAGTATTTT. This sequence encodes CASINIGGHTDTQYF. The full variable domain, in which reference TRBV7-9 and TRBJ2-3 provide the parts outside the CDR3, is DTGVSQNPRHKITKRGQNVTFRCDPISEHNRLYWYRQTLGQGPEFLTYFQNEAQLEKSRLLSDRFSAERPKGSFSTLEIQRTEQGDSAMYLCASINIGGHTDTQYFGPGTRLTVL.

At least ten counts were recorded for this clonotype. CDR3 amino acids: CASSLPLTSTDTQYF. The CDR3 nucleotides read TGTGCCAGCAGCCTTCCCCTGACTAGCACAGATACGCAGTATTTT. The rearrangement links TRBV7-2 to TRBJ2-3, with unresolved D. The ends were cut back, 5 bases at V and 0 bases at J, with 12 bases in the middle. Germline loops: CDR1 SGHTA, CDR2 FQGNSA. There are 15 residues in the CDR3.

This clonotype appeared many times. The chain has TRBV4-1 and TRBJ2-2; 8 bases line up with TRBD1. CDR3 size: 16 residues. Looked up from germline, CDR1 is MGHRA and CDR2 is YSYEKL. V gave up 1 base and J gave up 1 base; unmatched junction bases: 2. The CDR3 coding sequence is TGCGCCAGCAGCCAAGGAACAGGGGGGAACACCGGGGAGCTGTTTTTT. Protein product: CASSQGTGGNTGELFF.

This clonotype was counted many times. This chain links TRBV6-4 with TRBJ2-3; TRBD2 aligns across 11 bases. This CDR3 is built from 16 residues. The V and J ends lost 5 bases and 6 bases, in that order; junction bases with no gene match: 10. Germline V gives CDR1 MRHNA, CDR2 SNTAGT. The CDR3 nucleotides read TGTGCCAGCAGTCTTATAGCGGGAGGGCCGCGGGATACGCAGTATTTT. This codes for CASSLIAGGPRDTQYF.

This clonotype showed up many times. The V and J genes are TRBV7-3 and TRBJ2-1; TRBD2 aligns across 10 bases. From germline, CDR1 is SGHTA and CDR2 FQGTGA. Trimming removed 4 bases from V and 7 bases from J; junction bases left unmatched: 7. CDR3 size: 15 residues. CDR3 region: CASSSLAGVYNEQFF. As DNA, the CDR3 is TGTGCCAGCAGCTCCCTAGCGGGAGTTTATAATGAGCAGTTCTTC.

By sample fraction, this clonotype is medium-sized. The genes are TRBV2 and TRBJ2-3; D is undetermined. This CDR3 has 11 amino acids. Trimming removed 6 bases from V and 0 bases from J, with 1 base in between. The germline V gene has CDR1 SNHLY and CDR2 FYNNEI. CDR3 amino acids: CASRSTDTQYF. CDR3 sequence (DNA): TGTGCCAGCAGAAGCACAGATACGCAGTATTTT.

In its sample, this clonotype was seen once. This sequence joins TRBV27 and TRBJ2-5, with 8 bases identical to TRBD2. This CDR3 is built from 14 residues. The germline CDR1 and CDR2 sequences are MNHEY and SMNVEV (reference sequence). V lost 3 bases and J lost 4; bases outside the gene matches: 4. In DNA, the CDR3 is TGTGCCAGCAGTTTCGGGGGGGCGAGAGAGACCCAGTACTTC. Residues: CASSFGGARETQYF.

CDR3 coding DNA: TGCAGTGCTGAACCCGGGACAGGGAATACCTACGAGCAGTACTTC. Its translation is CSAEPGTGNTYEQYF. The chain uses TRBV20-1 and TRBJ2-7; 9 positions match TRBD1. Trimming removed 5 bases from V and 2 bases from J; junction bases left unmatched: 10. CDR3 length: 15 residues. The germline CDR1 and CDR2 sequences are DFQATT and SNEGSKA (reference sequence).

This clonotype showed up many times. The chain recombines TRBV5-1 with TRBJ2-5, with D uncertain. The germline V gene encodes CDR1 SGHRS and CDR2 YFSETQ. This CDR3 comprises 15 residues. The germline V and J ends were trimmed by 0 bases and 5 bases, with 14 bases remaining between them. CDR3 sequence reads: CASSLGSRREETQYF. CDR3 nucleotides: TGCGCCAGCAGCTTGGGCTCCAGGAGAGAGGAGACCCAGTACTTC.

This clonotype turned up a few times. This may be a read error, as it is one base from a much larger clone. CDR3 sequence reads: CASSKNAQGALNQPQHF. DNA of the CDR3: TGTGCCAGCAGTAAGAATGCACAGGGGGCCCTCAATCAGCCCCAGCATTTT. The chain carries TRBV6-1 and TRBJ1-5; 9 bases agree with TRBD1. V was pared by 5 bases and J by 3 bases, with 11 bases of the junction left unmatched. The CDR3 has 17 residues. The germline V gene has CDR1 MNHNS and CDR2 SASEGT.

The sample holds many counts of this clonotype. This sequence joins TRBV28 and TRBJ2-1, with D tentatively TRBD1 (6 bases). The CDR3 is 15 amino acids. V lost 4 bases and J lost 0, with 10 bases in between. Germline V CDR1 and CDR2: MDHEN, SYDVKM. The CDR3 here is CASSSDRSSYNEQFF. DNA for the CDR3: TGTGCCAGCAGTTCCGACAGGAGCTCCTACAATGAGCAGTTCTTC.

Comment on this clonotype: One junction end disagrees with the germline gene, perhaps due to a read error. The chain links TRBV6-4 to TRBJ2-2, with a weak D call TRBD2 (5 bases). CDR1 MRHNA and CDR2 SNTAGT come from the germline V gene. CDR3 length: 11 residues. The CDR3 region has the DNA TGTGCCAGCAGAAGAACCGGGGAGCTATTTTTT. It encodes CASRRTGELFF.

This clonotype has more than one count but fewer than ten. The V and J genes are TRBV28 and TRBJ1-5; 7 bases align to TRBD1. Trimming at V came to 0 bases and at J to 4 bases, leaving 12 bases not matched to a gene. CDR1 is MDHEN and CDR2 is SYDVKM in the germline V gene. This CDR3 spans 18 amino acids. CDR3 sequence (DNA): TGTGCCAGCAGTTTATGGGCCAAACAGGGGCCGGGAAATCAGCCCCAGCATTTT. Its protein is CASSLWAKQGPGNQPQHF.

This clonotype has at least ten counts. V usage is TRBV20-1 and J usage is TRBJ2-1; the match to TRBD2 covers 10 bases. The V gene's germline CDR1 is DFQATT and CDR2 SNEGSKA (reference sequence). The CDR3 has 14 residues. The V segment lost 6 bases and the J segment 8 bases; nucleotides outside the gene matches: 10. In nucleotides, the CDR3 is TGCAGTGCGAAGCGGGGGGGTAATTTCGATGAGCAGTTCTTC. Encoded protein: CSAKRGGNFDEQFF.